Shown below are 3 T cell receptor beta chains from a single sample sequenced in a study of blood T cell repertoires in COVID-19. Method: immunoSEQ multiplex PCR; TCRdb's copy keeps in-frame clones and lacks some. The sample comprises about 140,000 clones, around 86% of which are singletons, and 1.5% to 2% rests with the top ten. Sequencing was done on a sample of peripheral blood. Source of these receptors: a human donor in a cohort sampled during active COVID-19.

The CDR3 loop reads CASSGHREGTSGRKTQYF. CDR3 bases: TGTGCCAGTAGTGGTCACAGGGAAGGGACTAGCGGGAGGAAGACCCAGTACTTC. The genes are TRBV19 and TRBJ2-5, with TRBD2 identical over 15 bases. This CDR3 has 18 residues. Trimming cost V 5 bases and J 6 bases; bases outside gene matches: 13. Germline V gene sequence: CDR1 LNHDA, CDR2 SQIVND (reference sequence).

The table lists this clone with a few counts. J is TRBJ1-2 and V is TRBV5-6; D may be TRBD1 (5 bases). The CDR3 sequence is 15 residues long. Germline V gene sequence: CDR1 SGHDT, CDR2 YYEEEE. With 3 bases removed from V and 8 bases from J, the gap between germline ends came to 20 bases. CDR3 sequence (DNA): TGTGCCAGCAGCTACGTGAGTCGAGAGGCAGGGGGCTACACCTTC. Its protein is CASSYVSREAGGYTF.

This CDR3 is CASSDPPGQVEGYTF. As DNA, the CDR3 is TGTGCCAGCAGTGACCCTCCGGGACAGGTCGAAGGCTACACCTTC. The rearrangement joins TRBV6-1 to TRBJ1-2; 8 positions agree with TRBD1. This CDR3 has 15 residues. With 3 bases clipped from V and 8 bases from J, the junction kept 11 bases outside the gene matches. Germline V CDR1 and CDR2: MNHNS, SASEGT.